The entry that follows covers one TCR beta chain sequence. The CDR3 consists of 12 residues. In germline, CDR1 is SGDLS, CDR2 YYNGEE. With 3 bases removed from V and 0 bases from J, the gap between germline ends came to 3 bases. The data are from a study of cytomegalovirus exposure and HLA in healthy donors. The PCR was carried out with 60 Vbeta primers and 13 Jbeta primers. Clones were sequenced by immunoSEQ multiplex PCR, and TCRdb holds only the in-frame ones, with some missing. In the table there are 100,000 to 150,000 clones, around 82% of which are singletons. This TCR came from a female donor in good health and CMV-seronegative. This rearrangement joins TRBV9 to TRBJ1-1; D is uncertain. The sample was PBMCs. The CDR3 spells CASSAVNTEAFF. CDR3 nucleotides: TGTGCCAGCAGCGCGGTGAACACTGAAGCTTTCTTT.